Listed below are T cell receptor beta chains from one sample, sequenced in a study of blood T cell repertoires in COVID-19. TCRdb's table, derived via immunoSEQ multiplex PCR, lists solely in-frame clones and lacks some. The sample has about 15,000 clones, 80% to 90% seen once; the top ten hold roughly a third. The material sequenced was peripheral blood. These receptors all come from a man aged 70-80 years in a cohort sampled during active COVID-19. Each CDR3 is given without its conserved first and last residue.

V	J	CDR3
TRBV30	TRBJ2-1	AWRRGWSDNEQF
TRBV4-3	TRBJ2-1	ASSQDSGTRGEQF
TRBV9	TRBJ2-1	ASSVGLVYEQF
TRBV5-1	TRBJ1-1	ASSLEADEAF
TRBV21-1	TRBJ2-7	ASSKALVRRSYEQY
TRBV6-4	TRBJ1-5	ASSDSNDRDSNQPQH
TRBV28	TRBJ1-2	ASRQGAQDYGYT
TRBV27	TRBJ2-1	ASSQDRDPYNEQF
TRBV5-1	TRBJ2-5	ASSSGQGQETQY
TRBV5-4	TRBJ2-7	ASSLAGVRHEQY
TRBV16	TRBJ1-5	ASSRDRNQPQH
TRBV18	TRBJ2-7	ASSQQGHEQY
TRBV5-1	TRBJ2-1	ASSPGQGNEQF
TRBV3-1/TRBV3-2	TRBJ1-1	ASSQAFSGGYTEAF
TRBV28	TRBJ2-7	ASRASSGNYEQY
TRBV28	TRBJ1-4	ASSLRDIYEKLF
TRBV21-1	TRBJ2-7	ASSKFLAGGPGEQY
TRBV28	TRBJ1-2	ASSLVPSGGYT
TRBV6-6	TRBJ2-1	ASSYPRGGSRIL
TRBV6-2/TRBV6-3	TRBJ2-1	ASSVSGRLSYNEQF
TRBV3-1/TRBV3-2	TRBJ2-1	ASTPIGYNEQF
TRBV6-5	TRBJ1-2	ASSYSKGQGALGYT
TRBV18	TRBJ2-7	ASSPLAGRAYEQY
TRBV25-1	TRBJ1-6	ASSGGLHWPLH
TRBV30	TRBJ1-3	AWGISGLIGNTIY
TRBV12-3/TRBV12-4	TRBJ1-5	ASSLGGGQPQH
TRBV3-1/TRBV3-2	TRBJ1-1	ASSQTDRDTEAF
TRBV19	TRBJ2-1	ASMDSYNEQF
TRBV9	TRBJ1-1	ASSVDGNTEAF
TRBV19	TRBJ1-2	ASSISGVTNYGYT
TRBV5-1	TRBJ1-4	ASSLAPQGAGEKLF
TRBV24-1	TRBJ1-6	ATSDRGDSPLH
TRBV2	TRBJ2-7	ASNRDRGYEQY
TRBV5-8	TRBJ2-3	ASTQGLATALTDTQY